These 7 T cell receptor beta chains originate from one sample sequenced in a study of CD8 T cells in ankylosing spondylitis. TCRdb called the 5' RACE reads again in MiXCR, with one record for every CDR3 protein. The table records under 550,000 distinct CDR3 sequences, roughly a quarter of them present only once. Findings of the study overall: A motif of eight highly homologous TCR beta variants was seen as apparently characteristic of ankylosing spondylitis blood.

No antigen has been identified for these receptors. Sequenced input: blood, either unsorted or a sorted T cell fraction (not recorded which). These TCRs come from a male donor with ankylosing spondylitis.

In this sample, this clonotype turned up a few times. The gene calls are TRBV20-1 and TRBJ1-5, with D unresolved. Germline lookup yields CDR1 DFQATT and CDR2 SNEGSKA (reference sequence). The germline V and J ends were trimmed by 4 bases and 0 bases, with 7 bases remaining between them. The CDR3 is 13 amino acids. The CDR3 loop is CSAKQYSNQPQHF. The CDR3 DNA sequence: TGCAGTGCTAAGCAGTATAGCAATCAGCCCCAGCATTTT.

V usage is TRBV6-1 and J usage is TRBJ2-3; TRBD2 matches 7 bases. The CDR3 loop spans 14 amino acids. The J segment lost 4 bases and the V segment lost 6 bases, leaving 7 bases of the junction unmatched. Germline V gene sequence: CDR1 MNHNS, CDR2 SASEGT. The CDR3 DNA sequence: TGTGCCAGCAGAGCGGGGAGAGCGCCAGATACGCAGTATTTT. This gives the protein CASRAGRAPDTQYF.

V is TRBV7-9 and J is TRBJ2-7; D is perhaps TRBD1 (6 bases). The CDR3 totals 15 residues. Between the trimmed V and J ends, which lost 5 bases and 2 bases, there was a span of 16 bases. Germline CDR1 and CDR2: SEHNR and FQNEAQ (reference sequence). The CDR3 region has the DNA TGTGCCAGCAGCAAGGACAGAGTACCTCCCTACGAGCAGTACTTC. This gives the protein CASSKDRVPPYEQYF.

This clonotype has more than one count but fewer than ten. The chain is built from TRBV12-3 or TRBV12-4 and TRBJ1-4; 7 nucleotides match TRBD1. CDR3 length: 16 residues. The V segment lost 5 bases and the J segment 8 bases; nucleotides outside the gene matches: 14. The DNA for the CDR3 is TGTGCCAGCAGTCCCAAATGGGGACAGTCGGGGGAAAAACTGTTTTTT. Translated, it gives CASSPKWGQSGEKLFF.

J is TRBJ2-1 and V is TRBV5-1; no definite D call. Trimming cost V 5 bases and J 6 bases, with 18 bases left between them. Germline assignment: CDR1 SGHRS and CDR2 YFSETQ. The length of the CDR3 is 15 residues. The CDR3 spells CASSLSNAARNEQFF. The CDR3 DNA reads TGCGCCAGCAGTCTCTCAAACGCAGCGCGCAATGAGCAGTTCTTC.

The rearrangement uses TRBV24-1 and TRBJ1-2; 8 nucleotides align to TRBD1. Germline values: CDR1 KGHDR, CDR2 SFDVKD. The CDR3 length is 14 residues. Losses at the gene ends were 4 bases for V and 8 bases for J; bases not matched to a gene: 8. DNA for the CDR3: TGTGCCACCAGTGACCCTGGACAGGGATTCGGCTACACCTTC. It is translated as CATSDPGQGFGYTF.

The V gene is TRBV11-2, the J gene TRBJ2-6, with a weak D call TRBD1 (5 bases). V dropped 4 bases and J dropped 0 bases, with 16 bases sitting between them. The CDR3 is 18 residues long. Germline CDR1 reads SGHAT; CDR2 reads FQNNGV. The CDR3 loop reads CASSYLRAPVSGANVLTF. In nucleotides, the CDR3 is TGTGCCAGCAGCTATCTCAGGGCCCCGGTCTCTGGGGCCAACGTCCTGACTTTC.